The T cell receptor beta chain described here comes from a study of beta chain features in type 1 diabetes. Turning to the study itself: Age, gender and cell yields were similar between patients and healthy donors.

This clone was counted ten times or more. Its antigen is not known. Study-wide results and limits: Among all four CD4+ subsets, Type 1 diabetes patients had TCRB CDR3s that were moderately but significantly shorter. VDJ junctions from type 1 diabetes patients carried fewer insertions and larger deletions.

The sequenced template was cDNA made from the entire isolated RNA. The method was immunoSEQ multiplex PCR; TCRdb's version includes in-frame clones alone and lacks a portion of them. The sample holds 150,000 to 190,000 clones, 9% to 12% seen once. This CDR3 comprises 13 residues. J gave up 6 bases and V 2 bases, and 3 bases lay outside the gene matches. Germline CDR1 and CDR2: SGHTA and FQGNSA. Every donor provided one heparinised blood draw, which averaged about 120 mL. The gene calls are TRBV7-2 and TRBJ1-1; 7 bases map to TRBD1. This receptor was taken from a man younger than 45 with type 1 diabetes. Material for sequencing was central memory CD4+ T cells from blood. The CDR3 DNA reads as TGTGCCAGCAGCTTACCTCAGGGGGCTGAAGCTTTCTTT. This codes for CASSLPQGAEAFF.